This TCR beta chain was recovered during a study of metastatic and nonmetastatic thyroid tumors (dated by TCRdb to the early 2020s). About the full investigation: Repertoires from peripheral blood and from tumor or nodule tissue samples of malignant and benign thyroid patients were compared. Here is what the overall study found, with its caveats: TCR beta diversity was reported as significantly higher in malignant tumors than in benign nodules, in both blood and tumor samples.

This clone was seen ten or more times. Its antigen has not been determined. No base quality information exists; no much larger clone differs at one position. Here V drops 2 bases and J drops 7 bases, and the junction holds 10 bases not matched to any gene. The CDR3, cysteine through phenylalanine, is 16 amino acids long. Only the CDR3 region is kept as DNA, spanning 48 bases read in frame from base 1. CDR1 and CDR2 are read off the germline V gene as MDHEN and SYDVKM. The library was built by means of PCR. Sequenced on an Illumina HiSeq 4000. High-throughput sequencing was used to profile the TCR beta-chain CDR3 region of each patient. Turning to the authors' computational methods: CDR3 differences across clinicopathological groups were used to build a classifier for discriminating distant-metastatic papillary thyroid cancer patients. To measure repertoire diversity the researchers used the Shannon index, while the Morisita-Horn index served to gauge how similar the tumor and blood repertoires were. TCRdb cleaned the public reads at Q25 with fastp, built clones with MiXCR and kept in-frame beta chains. The V and J calls and clone size come from TCRdb's table, not from the authors' own analysis. Within this sample are under 35,000 clones, with roughly 25% of them counted one time only. The ten largest make up 9.2% of the sample.

None of the patients had been given any treatment before thyroid surgery. Patient clinical samples collected from about 2011 to 2018 were retrospectively analysed using T-cell receptor beta sequencing. Sequencing was performed on blood. This sequence was found in a female donor with papillary thyroid cancer or a benign thyroid nodule (not recorded which). Some clones in this sample may be carry-over from other donors' samples. This sequence uses TRBV28 and TRBJ2-2; 7 bases in the middle match TRBD2. The CDR3 region: CASSLKTSGRRGELFF. The DNA sequence is TGTGCCAGCAGTTTAAAAACATCCGGGAGGCGCGGGGAGCTGTTTTTT.